This T cell receptor beta chain was sequenced during a study of blood T cell repertoires in COVID-19. Study-wide context: The United States, Italy and Spain provided the acute and convalescent COVID-19 samples.

How the authors handled the data: Reference gene primers were amplified, and this amplification served to estimate nucleated cell counts. The repertoire was sequenced with immunoSEQ multiplex PCR; TCRdb's copy has only in-frame clones and lacks some. That table furnishes V, J and clone size, whereas the DNA furnished D and trimming. This table holds roughly 200,000 clones, around 86% found once. The length of the CDR3 is 14 residues. Germline CDR1 and CDR2: SQVTM and ANQGSEA. Trimming removed 6 bases from V and 1 base from J, with 13 bases in between. The age range of participants was 18 to 89 years, with residence in about two dozen US areas. Donors were grouped by their self-reported clinical history.

The sequenced sample consisted of PBMCs or T cells enriched from blood (not recorded which). This rearrangement joins TRBV29-1 to TRBJ2-1; a weak D match, TRBD2 (6 bases). The sequence was obtained from a man in his thirties or forties in a cohort exposed to, infected with or recovered from COVID-19 (not recorded which). This chain's CDR3 is CSVPGLDSYNEQFF. CDR3 DNA sequence: TGCAGCGTACCGGGACTTGATTCCTACAATGAGCAGTTCTTC.